This T cell receptor beta chain was observed in a study of regulatory T cells in long-lasting Graves disease. The time point was: newly diagnosed GD, antithyroid drugs for less than 3 months. Construction of the TCR library relied on RNA isolated from PBMCs. Graves' disease diagnosis was established per American Thyroid Association guidelines. The CDR3 is 12 residues long. Germline V gives CDR1 DFQATT, CDR2 SNEGSKA (reference sequence). V gave up 0 bases and J gave up 6 bases, with 6 bases separating them. Construction of TCR beta libraries relied on iRepertoire HTBI primers and on Arm-PCR targeting CDR3 regions. One entry per CDR3 protein, called by TCRdb with MiXCR from the multiplex PCR reads. The sample records around 450,000 distinct CDR3 sequences, 16% being singletons. There are many counts of this clonotype. The same data also went into a second study, on T cells in Graves' hyperthyroidism and ophthalmopathy.

J is TRBJ2-1 and V is TRBV20-1; D is unclear. The sequence was collected from a man in his forties with Graves disease. The source was peripheral blood mononuclear cells (PBMCs), collected at new diagnosis, from a patient treated with antithyroid drugs. The CDR3 here is CSAREAANEQFF. The CDR3 coding sequence is TGCAGTGCTAGAGAGGCTGCCAATGAGCAGTTCTTC.